This TCR beta chain appears in the sequencing data of a study of OX40 agonist ivuxolimab in advanced cancers. Across the study: Head and neck, renal cell, melanoma or hepatocellular carcinoma were the cancers that dose-escalation patients had.

Using immunoSEQ multiplex PCR, the repertoire was profiled, and TCRdb retains in-frame clones only, with some absent. The sample records approximately 40,000 clones, about 91% being singletons. This clone showed up just once. The sequencing used CD4+ or CD8+ T cells sorted from blood, collected in a trial of the OX40 agonist ivuxolimab. The sequence was obtained from an adult with an advanced solid tumor such as melanoma, head and neck, liver or kidney cancer.

The CDR3 DNA follows: TGTGCCAGCAGCTCAACAGGGGGCGCTGAGCAGTTCTTC. It translates to CASSSTGGAEQFF. The chain is built from TRBV27 and TRBJ2-1; 9 bases line up with TRBD1. Germline assignment: CDR1 MNHEY and CDR2 SMNVEV (reference sequence). Trimming cost V 6 bases and J 9 bases; bases outside gene matches: 6. The CDR3 length is 13 residues.